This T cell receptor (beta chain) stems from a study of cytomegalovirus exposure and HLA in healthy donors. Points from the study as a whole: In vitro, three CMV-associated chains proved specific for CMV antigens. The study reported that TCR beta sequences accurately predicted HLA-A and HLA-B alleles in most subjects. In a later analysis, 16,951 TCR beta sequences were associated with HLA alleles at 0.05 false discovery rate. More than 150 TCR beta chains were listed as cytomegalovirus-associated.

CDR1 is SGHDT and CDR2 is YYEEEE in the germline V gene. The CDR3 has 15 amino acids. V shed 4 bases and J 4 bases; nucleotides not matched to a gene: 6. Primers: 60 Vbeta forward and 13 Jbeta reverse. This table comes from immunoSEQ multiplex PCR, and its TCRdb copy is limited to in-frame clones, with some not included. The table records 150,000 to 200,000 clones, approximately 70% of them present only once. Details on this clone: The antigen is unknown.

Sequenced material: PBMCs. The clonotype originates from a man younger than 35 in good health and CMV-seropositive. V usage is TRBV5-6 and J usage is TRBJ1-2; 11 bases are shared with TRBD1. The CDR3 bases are TGTGCCAGCAGCATAGGACAGGGGGCCATCTATGGCTACACCTTC. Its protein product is CASSIGQGAIYGYTF.